These 23 T cell receptor beta chains were all obtained from the same sample, sequenced in a study of cytomegalovirus exposure and HLA in healthy donors. Primers: 60 Vbeta forward and 13 Jbeta reverse. The protocol was immunoSEQ multiplex PCR, while the TCRdb copy is restricted to in-frame clones and leaves out a portion. Of 130,000 or so clones in the sample, approximately 8.7% were seen once. Sequenced input: PBMCs. The receptor source for this set is a man aged 35 to 55 in good health and CMV-seronegative.

The V and J genes are TRBV5-1 and TRBJ2-2; D is possibly TRBD2 (5 bases). The germline V gene encodes CDR1 SGHRS and CDR2 YFSETQ. There are 16 residues in the CDR3. Trimming pared 4 bases from V and 4 bases from J, leaving 17 bases between. The DNA of the CDR3 is TGCGCCAGCAGCAAGGAAACGGACTCCCGCACCGGGGAGCTGTTTTTT. Translating gives CASSKETDSRTGELFF.

J is TRBJ1-1 and V is TRBV11-3; maybe TRBD1 (5 bases). The CDR3 loop spans 13 amino acids. Germline CDR1 is SGHNT and CDR2 is YENEEA. The V end lost 4 bases, the J end lost 1 base, and 7 bases lay between the germline ends. The CDR3 loop is CASSSGSNTEAFF. The CDR3 bases are TGTGCCAGCAGCTCAGGGTCGAACACTGAAGCTTTCTTT.

The chain is built from TRBV18 and TRBJ2-1, with TRBD2 identical over 10 bases. V lost 3 bases and J lost 4; bases outside the gene matches: 3. From germline, CDR1 is KGHSH and CDR2 LQKENI. CDR3 length: 15 amino acids. CDR3 nucleotide sequence: TGTGCCAGCTCACCTTTAGCGGGGGGTTACAATGAGCAGTTCTTC. The encoded protein is CASSPLAGGYNEQFF. The whole variable domain, filled in from reference TRBV18 and TRBJ2-1, reads NAGVMQNPRHLVRRRGQEARLRCSPMKGHSHVYWYRQLPEEGLKFMVYLQKENIIDESGMPKERFSAEFPKEGPSILRIQQVVRGDSAAYFCASSPLAGGYNEQFFGPGTRLTVL.

Only a few counts were recorded for this clone. The identical CDR3 is also encoded by other nucleotide sequences in the sample. The V gene is TRBV7-9, the J gene TRBJ2-5; D remains ambiguous. The V end was cut by 2 bases, the J end by 5 bases, with 18 bases between. The length of the CDR3 is 16 residues. Germline CDR1 SEHNR, CDR2 FQNEAQ (reference sequence). DNA for the CDR3: TGTGCCAGCAGCTTAAGTTGGAACGCCCGGGTTGAGACCCAGTACTTC. Translating it yields CASSLSWNARVETQYF.

There are a few counts of this clone. The chain carries TRBV10-3 and TRBJ1-4; D is ambiguous. CDR1 ENHRY and CDR2 SYGVKD come from the germline V gene. Trimming stripped 0 bases from V and 8 bases from J, with 10 bases between. CDR3 length: 14 residues. For the CDR3, the DNA is TGTGCCATCAGTGAGTCCGGGGAATGGGAAAAACTGTTTTTT. It yields the protein CAISESGEWEKLFF.

This clone showed up just a few times. The chain employs TRBV4-1 and TRBJ1-1; D not certain. The CDR3 consists of 11 residues. Germline V gene lookup returns CDR1 MGHRA and CDR2 YSYEKL. The V gene lost 3 bases and the J gene lost 12 bases, with 11 bases spanning the gap. This chain's CDR3 is CASSHYTGTFF. In DNA form, the CDR3 reads TGCGCCAGCAGCCATTATACCGGGACTTTCTTT.

Only a few counts were recorded for this clone. V gene TRBV6-1 combines with J gene TRBJ1-2; no reliable D call. V was shortened by 8 bases and J by 2 bases, with 9 bases between the two germline ends. The CDR3 is 12 amino acids. Germline assignment: CDR1 MNHNS and CDR2 SASEGT. CDR3 DNA: TGTGCCAGCCGGGAGGGAAACTATGGCTACACCTTC. It is translated as CASREGNYGYTF.

The table lists this clone with a few counts. The rearrangement links TRBV11-2 to TRBJ1-2; 8 bases fit TRBD1. The V and J ends lost 5 bases and 1 base, in that order; junction bases with no gene match: 9. The CDR3 sequence is 16 residues long. CDR1 and CDR2 (germline): SGHAT, FQNNGV. The CDR3 reads CASSRGTGSSNYGYTF. In DNA, the CDR3 is TGTGCCAGCAGCCGCGGGACAGGCAGTAGTAACTATGGCTACACCTTC.

CDR3 coding DNA: TGCGCCAGCAGCCAAGTTCCAGGATCTGGGGAGCTGTTTTTT. Amino acids: CASSQVPGSGELFF. The chain links TRBV4-1 to TRBJ2-2; D gene ambiguous. The germline V and J ends were trimmed by 1 base and 8 bases, with 11 bases remaining between them. Germline V gives CDR1 MGHRA, CDR2 YSYEKL. The CDR3 contains 14 residues.

This clone was detected a few times. The chain is built from TRBV6-1 and TRBJ1-2; 12 bases align to TRBD1. The CDR3 length is 15 residues. Trimming at V came to 3 bases and at J to 8 bases, leaving 7 bases not matched to a gene. The V gene's germline CDR1 is MNHNS and CDR2 SASEGT. The CDR3 sequence is CASSDKSGQGAGYTF. The DNA of the CDR3 is TGTGCCAGCAGTGATAAATCGGGACAGGGGGCGGGCTACACCTTC.

This clone was counted between two and nine times. The rearrangement uses TRBV6-5 and TRBJ1-4, with 8 bases matching TRBD1. The CDR3 length is 14 residues. J gave up 7 bases and V 6 bases, and 7 bases lay outside the gene matches. Per the germline V gene, CDR1 is MNHEY and CDR2 is SVGAGI. In DNA, the CDR3 is TGTGCCAGCAGCCCAGGGGGCGCTTCTGAAAAACTGTTTTTT. Protein product: CASSPGGASEKLFF.

This clone has only a few counts. Here the CDR3 reads CASTYQGDGGELFF. The CDR3 DNA reads TGTGCCAGCACCTATCAGGGGGATGGCGGGGAGCTGTTTTTT. The chain couples TRBV5-4 to TRBJ2-2; 7 bases map to TRBD1. V lost 6 bases, J lost 7 bases, and 9 bases stayed unmatched. From germline, CDR1 is SGHNT and CDR2 YYREEE (reference sequence). The CDR3 is 14 residues long. Filled out from reference TRBV5-4 and TRBJ2-2, the complete variable domain reads ETGVTQSPTHLIKTRGQQVTLRCSSQSGHNTVSWYQQALGQGPQFIFQYYREEENGRGNFPPRFSGLQFPNYSSELNVNALELDDSALYLCASTYQGDGGELFFGEGSRLTVL.

This clone was detected a few times. This chain connects TRBV19 to TRBJ1-5; possible D gene TRBD1, 6 bases. Germline V gene sequence: CDR1 LNHDA, CDR2 SQIVND (reference sequence). The length of the CDR3 is 14 residues. Trimming removed 2 bases at V and 6 bases at J, with 11 bases between. CDR3 loop: CASSITGPGQPQHF. Written as DNA, the CDR3 is TGTGCCAGTAGTATAACAGGGCCCGGTCAGCCCCAGCATTTT. Full variable domain (missing parts from reference TRBV19 and TRBJ1-5): DGGITQSPKYLFRKEGQNVTLSCEQNLNHDAMYWYRQDPGQGLRLIYYSQIVNDFQKGDIAEGYSVSREKKESFPLTVTSAQKNPTAFYLCASSITGPGQPQHFGDGTRLSIL.

CDR3: CASSPTGSTEAFF. CDR3 DNA: TGTGCCAGCAGTCCCACAGGGTCCACTGAAGCTTTCTTT. The chain employs TRBV7-3 and TRBJ1-1; D might be TRBD1 (6 bases). V was clipped by 6 bases and J by 4 bases, with 12 bases between them. Germline V CDR1 and CDR2: SGHTA, FQGTGA. The CDR3 has 13 amino acids.

The chain couples TRBV5-6 to TRBJ2-5; the match to TRBD1 covers 9 bases. The DNA end favors TRBJ2-7, so the J call may be wrong. Germline V lookup: CDR1 SGHDT, CDR2 YYEEEE. The CDR3 runs to 16 residues. The CDR3 bases are TGTGCCAGCAGCTTGGGAGGGGGACAGGGAACCTACGAGCAGTACTTC. Its translation: CASSLGGGQGTYEQYF.

This clone was seen only a few times. The chain links TRBV18 to TRBJ1-2; 9 positions agree with TRBD1. Germline CDR1 KGHSH, CDR2 LQKENI. This CDR3 spans 16 amino acids. After removal of 4 bases from V and 5 bases from J, the junction contained 11 bases not matched to a gene. CDR3 bases: TGTGCCAGCTCACGGACCGGGACAGGGAATGAGTATGGCTACACCTTC. It yields the protein CASSRTGTGNEYGYTF.

In DNA form, the CDR3 reads TGCGCCAGCAGCCAAGAAGCGGGCGGGGAGCTGTTTTTT. This gives the protein CASSQEAGGELFF. V and J are TRBV4-1 and TRBJ2-2; D may be TRBD2 (6 bases). Per germline, CDR1 MGHRA and CDR2 YSYEKL. The CDR3 has 13 residues. Trimming took 0 bases from V and 7 from J, leaving 6 bases between them.

J is TRBJ2-2 and V is TRBV5-6; D remains ambiguous. V lost 3 bases to trimming and J lost 0 bases, with 6 bases between them. Germline V gene lookup returns CDR1 SGHDT and CDR2 YYEEEE. This CDR3 contains 14 residues. The CDR3 DNA is TGTGCCAGCAGCTCCCTTGCGAACACCGGGGAGCTGTTTTTT. It translates to CASSSLANTGELFF.

This clone was found a few times. The chain uses TRBV28 and TRBJ1-1; a weak D match, TRBD1 (5 bases). V lost 9 bases, J lost 5 bases, and 16 bases lay in between. The CDR3 has 13 residues. In germline, CDR1 is MDHEN, CDR2 SYDVKM. CDR3 DNA sequence: TGTGCCAGTACCCCGGGGGTTATTACTGAAGCTTTCTTT. Translation: CASTPGVITEAFF.

This clone showed up just a few times. The rearrangement uses TRBV10-2 and TRBJ2-7; TRBD1 agrees at 10 bases. Germline loops: CDR1 WSHSY, CDR2 SAAADI. This CDR3 is 16 amino acids long. V trimming: 6 bases; J trimming: 2 bases; junction bases outside the gene matches: 10. In DNA form, the CDR3 reads TGCGCCAGCAGCCAAGCCGGGGACAGGGGAACCTACGAGCAGTACTTC. This sequence encodes CASSQAGDRGTYEQYF.

This sequence joins TRBV5-1 and TRBJ2-7, with D possibly matching TRBD2 (6 bases). This CDR3 spans 15 amino acids. The germline V gene encodes CDR1 SGHRS and CDR2 YFSETQ. Deletions cut 2 bases from V and 0 bases from J, with 12 bases between. The CDR3 loop reads CASSFGGASSYEQYF. CDR3 bases: TGCGCCAGCAGCTTTGGCGGGGCGAGCTCCTACGAGCAGTACTTC.

This clone has a handful of counts. The CDR3: CASAQAVAGGTDTQYF. CDR3 nucleotide sequence: TGCGCCAGCGCTCAGGCGGTAGCGGGGGGCACAGATACGCAGTATTTT. The chain has TRBV10-1 and TRBJ2-3; 9 positions match TRBD2. The ends lost 8 bases at V and 1 base at J; junction bases unmatched: 10. The CDR3 is made up of 16 amino acids. CDR1 is WNHNN and CDR2 is SYGVQD in the germline V gene (reference sequence).

In DNA form, the CDR3 reads TGTGCCACCAGCTCCCCTGGGTTTTGGGCGGGGGATTCTAGCACAGATACGCAGTATTTT. The encoded protein is CATSSPGFWAGDSSTDTQYF. The chain carries TRBV15 and TRBJ2-3; the match to TRBD2 covers 7 bases. Unmatched junction bases numbered 20, after V lost 5 bases and J lost 0 bases. Germline-derived CDR1 and CDR2 are LNHNV and YYDKDF (reference sequence). There are 20 residues in the CDR3.